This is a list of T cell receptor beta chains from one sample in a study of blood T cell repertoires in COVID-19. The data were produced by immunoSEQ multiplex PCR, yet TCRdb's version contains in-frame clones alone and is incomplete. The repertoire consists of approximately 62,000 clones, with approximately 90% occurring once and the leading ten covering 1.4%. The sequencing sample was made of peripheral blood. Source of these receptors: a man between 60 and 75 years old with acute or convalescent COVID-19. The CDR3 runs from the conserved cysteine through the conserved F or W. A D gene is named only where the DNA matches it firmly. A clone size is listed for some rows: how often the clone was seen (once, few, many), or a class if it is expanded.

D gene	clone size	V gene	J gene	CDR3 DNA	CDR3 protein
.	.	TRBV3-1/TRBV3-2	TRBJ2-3	TGTGCCAGCAGCCAAGCCCAGCGGATACACCGGAGCACAGATACGCAGTATTTT	CASSQAQRIHRSTDTQYF
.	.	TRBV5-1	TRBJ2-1	TGCGCCAGCAGCTTGCGGGACAACTACAATGAGCAGTTCTTC	CASSLRDNYNEQFF
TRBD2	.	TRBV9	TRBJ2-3	TGTGCCAGCAGCGTAACTAGCGCTAGCACAGATACGCAGTATTTT	CASSVTSASTDTQYF
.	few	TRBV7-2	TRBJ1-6	TGTGCCAGCAGCCTCCGAGGGGGGGATAATTCACCCCTCCACTTT	CASSLRGGDNSPLHF
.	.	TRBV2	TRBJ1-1	TGTGCCAGCAGTGAGGAGACTGAAGCTTTCTTT	CASSEETEAFF
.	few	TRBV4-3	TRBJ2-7	TGCGCCAGCAGCCAAGGTCTGACGATGGGGCTAATCTACGAGCAGTACTTC	CASSQGLTMGLIYEQYF
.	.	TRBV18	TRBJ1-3	TGTGCCAGCTCACCGCAATCCGAGTCAGGAAACACCATATATTTT	CASSPQSESGNTIYF
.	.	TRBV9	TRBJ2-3	TGTGCCAGCAGTAAACAAGACTGGCGCGGCACAGATACGCAGTATTTT	CASSKQDWRGTDTQYF
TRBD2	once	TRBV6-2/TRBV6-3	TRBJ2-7	TGTGCCAGCAGTCGGACTAGCGGGAGTGGGGACGAGCAGTACTTC	CASSRTSGSGDEQYF
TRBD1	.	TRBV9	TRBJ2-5	TGTGCCAGCAGCGTAGGGGTGGGACAGGGAGTTGAGACCCAGTACTTC	CASSVGVGQGVETQYF
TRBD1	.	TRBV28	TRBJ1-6	TGTGCCAGCAGTCCCGGACAGGGCATAGGTACATATAATTCACCCCTCCACTTT	CASSPGQGIGTYNSPLHF
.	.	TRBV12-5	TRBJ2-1	TGTGCTAGTGGTTTGTTCGACAATGAGCAGTTCTTC	CASGLFDNEQFF
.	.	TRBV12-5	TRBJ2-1	TGTGCTAGTGGTTTGTATTCCTACAATGAGCAGTTCTTC	CASGLYSYNEQFF
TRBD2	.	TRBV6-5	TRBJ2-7	TGTGCCAGCAGCCAACTAGCGGGAGTTCCCGAGCAGTACTTC	CASSQLAGVPEQYF
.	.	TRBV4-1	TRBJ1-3	TGCGCCAGCAGCCAAGAGGACAGAGCTGGAAACACCATATATTTT	CASSQEDRAGNTIYF
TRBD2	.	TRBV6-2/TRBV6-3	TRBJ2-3	TGTGCCAGCAGTTACCGACTAGCGGGAGACCACACAGATACGCAGTATTTT	CASSYRLAGDHTDTQYF
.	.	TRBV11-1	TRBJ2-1	TGTGCCAGCAGCTCAAGGAGGGACGCCTACAATGAGCAGTTCTTC	CASSSRRDAYNEQFF
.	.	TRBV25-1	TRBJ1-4	TGTGCCAGCAGTGAACAGGGAATTGTCAATGAAAAACTGTTTTTT	CASSEQGIVNEKLFF
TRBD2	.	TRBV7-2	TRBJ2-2	TGTGCCAGCAGCTTAGAGAGGGGACTAGCGGGGAACACCGGGGAGCTGTTTTTT	CASSLERGLAGNTGELFF
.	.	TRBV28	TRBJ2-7	TGTGCCAGCAGTTTATTGGTCGGGAGAAGCTACGAGCAGTACTTC	CASSLLVGRSYEQYF
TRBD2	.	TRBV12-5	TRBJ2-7	TGTGCTAGTGGTTCGGGCCTAGTAGCGGGCCCACGGGCGTCCCACGAGCAGTACTTC	CASGSGLVAGPRASHEQYF
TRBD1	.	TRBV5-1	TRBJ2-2	TGCGCCAGCAGCATGGACAGGGGAGCTACCGGGGAGCTGTTTTTT	CASSMDRGATGELFF
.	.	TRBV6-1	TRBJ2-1	TGTGCCAGCAGTGAAGTCCCGAGCGATGAGCAGTTCTTC	CASSEVPSDEQFF
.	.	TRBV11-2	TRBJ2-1	TGTGCCAGCAGCTTAAGGCTAGCTGCCTACAATGAGCAGTTCTTC	CASSLRLAAYNEQFF
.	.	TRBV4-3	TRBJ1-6	TGCGCCAGCAGCCAAGGGGACACGAGCTCCTATAATTCACCCCTCCACTTT	CASSQGDTSSYNSPLHF
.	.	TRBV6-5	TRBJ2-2	TGTGCCAGCACCAGGACATACGCGAACACCGGGGAGCTGTTTTTT	CASTRTYANTGELFF
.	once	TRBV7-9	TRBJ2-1	TGTGCCAGCAGCTTTCTGACAGGACGCTACAATGAGCAGTTCTTC	CASSFLTGRYNEQFF
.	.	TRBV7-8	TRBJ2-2	TGTCCCAGCAAACAACTACCAACGACCGGGGAGCTGTTTTTT	CPSKQLPTTGELFF
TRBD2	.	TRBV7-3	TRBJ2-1	TGTGCCAGCAGTATTATAGCGGGGGGCGGTGAGCAGTTCTTC	CASSIIAGGGEQFF
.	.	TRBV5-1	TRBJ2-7	TGCGCCAGCAGCTTGGCCCCGGCTAGCCTAGGTTCGGTCTACGAGCAGTACTTC	CASSLAPASLGSVYEQYF